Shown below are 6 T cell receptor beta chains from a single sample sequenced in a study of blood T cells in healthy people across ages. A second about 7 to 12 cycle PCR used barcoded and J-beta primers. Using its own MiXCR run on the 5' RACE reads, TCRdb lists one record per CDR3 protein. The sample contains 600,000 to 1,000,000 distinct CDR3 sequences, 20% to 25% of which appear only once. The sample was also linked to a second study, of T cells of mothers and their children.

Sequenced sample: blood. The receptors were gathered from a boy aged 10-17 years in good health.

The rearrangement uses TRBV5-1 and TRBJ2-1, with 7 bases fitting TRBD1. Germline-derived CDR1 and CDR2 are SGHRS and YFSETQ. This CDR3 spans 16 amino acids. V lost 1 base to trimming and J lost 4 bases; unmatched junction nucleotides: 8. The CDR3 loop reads CASSLTGTALYNEQFF. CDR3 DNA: TGCGCCAGCAGCTTGACCGGGACAGCCCTATACAATGAGCAGTTCTTC.

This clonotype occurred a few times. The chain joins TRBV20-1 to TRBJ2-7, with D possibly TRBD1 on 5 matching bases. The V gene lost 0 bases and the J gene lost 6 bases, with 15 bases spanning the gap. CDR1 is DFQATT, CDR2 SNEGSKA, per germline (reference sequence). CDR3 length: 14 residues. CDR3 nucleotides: TGCAGTGCTAGAGATCCTTGGACACGGGCCGAGCAGTACTTC. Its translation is CSARDPWTRAEQYF.

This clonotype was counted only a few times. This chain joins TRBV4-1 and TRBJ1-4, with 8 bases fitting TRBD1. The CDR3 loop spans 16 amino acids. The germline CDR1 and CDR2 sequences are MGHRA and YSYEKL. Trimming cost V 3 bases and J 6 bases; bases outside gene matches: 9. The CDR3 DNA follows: TGCGCCAGCAGCCACCGACTGTCAGGGGGCGATGAAAAACTGTTTTTT. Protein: CASSHRLSGGDEKLFF.

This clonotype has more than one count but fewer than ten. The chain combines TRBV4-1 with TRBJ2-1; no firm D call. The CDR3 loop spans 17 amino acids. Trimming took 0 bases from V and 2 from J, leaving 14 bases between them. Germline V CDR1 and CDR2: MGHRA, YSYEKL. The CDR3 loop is CASSQDLSLEAYNEQFF. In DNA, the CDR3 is TGCGCCAGCAGCCAAGATCTCTCCTTGGAAGCCTACAATGAGCAGTTCTTC.

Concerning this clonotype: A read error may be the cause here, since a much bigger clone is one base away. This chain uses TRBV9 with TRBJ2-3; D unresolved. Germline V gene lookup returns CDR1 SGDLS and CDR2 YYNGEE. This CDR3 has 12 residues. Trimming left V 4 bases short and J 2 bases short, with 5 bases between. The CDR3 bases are TGTGCCAGCAGCACAGACACAGATACGCAGTATTTT. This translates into CASSTDTDTQYF. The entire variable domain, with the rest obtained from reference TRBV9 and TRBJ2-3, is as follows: DSGVTQTPKHLITATGQRVTLRCSPRSGDLSVYWYQQSLDQGLQFLIQYYNGEERAKGNILERFSAQQFPDLHSELNLSSLELGDSALYFCASSTDTDTQYFGPGTRLTVL.

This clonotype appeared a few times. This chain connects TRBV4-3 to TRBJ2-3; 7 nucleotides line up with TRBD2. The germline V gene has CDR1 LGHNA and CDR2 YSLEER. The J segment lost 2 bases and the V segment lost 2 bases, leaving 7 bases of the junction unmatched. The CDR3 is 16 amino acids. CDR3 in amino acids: CASSQRPSGTTDTQYF. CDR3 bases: TGCGCCAGCAGCCAACGGCCTAGCGGAACCACAGATACGCAGTATTTT.